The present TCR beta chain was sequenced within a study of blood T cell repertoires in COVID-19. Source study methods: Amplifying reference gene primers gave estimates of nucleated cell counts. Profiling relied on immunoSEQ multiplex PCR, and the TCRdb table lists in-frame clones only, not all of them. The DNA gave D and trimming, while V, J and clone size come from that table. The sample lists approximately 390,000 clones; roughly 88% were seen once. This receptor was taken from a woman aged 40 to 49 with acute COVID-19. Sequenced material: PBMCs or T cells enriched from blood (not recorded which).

CDR3 nucleotides: TGTGCCAGCAGTGAATTCTCCCAGAACTATGGCTACACCTTC. It translates to CASSEFSQNYGYTF. The rearrangement links TRBV6-1 to TRBJ1-2; D is unresolved. The CDR3 is 14 residues long. Per the germline V gene, CDR1 is MNHNS and CDR2 is SASEGT. V lost 2 bases and J 2 bases, leaving 9 bases between the germline ends.